This TCR beta chain was obtained from a study of T cell repertoires in cytomegalovirus infection. Study background: TCR beta signatures that were public indicated CMV infection and matching HLA type. Study-wide results and limits: There were HLA-C-restricted CMV-specific TCR beta clonotypes dominating the ex vivo response.

The CDR3 has 15 amino acids. CDR1 and CDR2 from the germline V gene are SQVTM and ANQGSEA. The ends were cut back, 2 bases at V and 0 bases at J, with 12 bases in the middle. This clonotype was seen only a few times. Its antigen is not identified. Each CDR3 protein gets one entry after TCRdb re-called the reads with MiXCR. In the table there are hundreds of thousands of distinct CDR3 sequences, 25% to 35% of which are singletons. The gene calls are TRBV29-1 and TRBJ2-3; D is perhaps TRBD1 (5 bases). The source was cultured PBMCs, collected from culture after CMV antigen stimulation. The sequence came from a human donor in good health (CMV status not recorded). Some clones in this sample may be carry-over from other donors' samples. The CDR3 loop reads CSVERVGVSTDTQYF. The CDR3 region has the DNA TGCAGCGTTGAACGGGTAGGGGTAAGCACAGATACGCAGTATTTT.